This passage covers 6 T cell receptor beta chains from one sample sequenced in a study of naive and memory T cell subsets. Both TRBC1 and TRBC2 were covered by a beta constant-region primer of two equimolar oligonucleotides. Ligated cDNA was amplified by four rounds of PCR with nested alpha and beta constant-region primers and SP2. TCRdb independently ran MiXCR on the UMI-ligation and nested PCR reads; one entry per CDR3 protein. There are roughly 80,000 distinct CDR3 sequences in the sample; over 9% occur only once, and about 1.3% lies in the top ten. Material: naive CD8+ T cells from blood. These receptors all stem from a human donor in good health.

This clonotype occurred many times. V is TRBV5-4 and J is TRBJ2-1; D ambiguous. This CDR3 region has 16 residues. Germline-derived CDR1 and CDR2 are SGHNT and YYREEE (reference sequence). V was trimmed by 4 bases and J by 3 bases, leaving 17 bases between them. The CDR3 is CASSTTEYGDYNEQFF. The CDR3 DNA is TGTGCCAGCAGCACCACTGAGTATGGAGACTACAATGAGCAGTTCTTC. The full variable domain, its missing parts supplied by reference TRBV5-4 and TRBJ2-1, is ETGVTQSPTHLIKTRGQQVTLRCSSQSGHNTVSWYQQALGQGPQFIFQYYREEENGRGNFPPRFSGLQFPNYSSELNVNALELDDSALYLCASSTTEYGDYNEQFFGPGTRLTVL.

This clonotype was seen at least ten times. The V call is TRBV10-3, the J call TRBJ2-7, with 12 bases fitting TRBD2. Germline loops: CDR1 ENHRY, CDR2 SYGVKD. The CDR3 runs 15 residues. With V trimmed by 10 bases and J by 5 bases, 12 bases remained unmatched. The CDR3 sequence: CATGTSGPSIDEQYF. CDR3 nucleotides: TGTGCCACCGGGACTAGCGGGCCTTCCATCGACGAGCAGTACTTC.

This clonotype was seen repeatedly, ten times or more. This CDR3 reads CASSFPISSGANVLTF. For the CDR3, the DNA is TGTGCCAGCAGCTTCCCCATAAGTTCTGGGGCCAACGTCCTGACTTTC. This chain joins TRBV7-9 and TRBJ2-6, with no clear D. Trimming shortened V by 3 bases and J by 1 base, and 10 bases separated the two germline ends. CDR1 and CDR2 from the germline V gene are SEHNR and FQNEAQ (reference sequence). CDR3 length: 16 amino acids.

This clonotype was seen ten or more times. J is TRBJ2-7 and V is TRBV12-3 or TRBV12-4; weak D call: TRBD1 (6 bases). The CDR3 has 15 residues. Deletions cut 6 bases from V and 0 bases from J, with 15 bases between. The CDR3 DNA reads TGTGCCAGCAGACCGGACAGCCCGAGCTCCTACGAGCAGTACTTC. As protein: CASRPDSPSSYEQYF.

This clonotype was recorded at least ten times. The rearrangement uses TRBV9 and TRBJ1-1; no reliable D call. The CDR3 spans 14 residues. Between the trimmed V and J ends, which lost 0 bases and 0 bases, there was a span of 6 bases. The germline CDR1 and CDR2 sequences are SGDLS and YYNGEE. The CDR3 DNA sequence: TGTGCCAGCAGCGTAGGCAGTATGAACACTGAAGCTTTCTTT. Its translation is CASSVGSMNTEAFF.

This clonotype was picked up many times. The chain carries TRBV29-1 and TRBJ2-7; D may be TRBD1 (6 bases). The CDR3 sequence is 13 residues long. Per germline, CDR1 SQVTM and CDR2 ANQGSEA. V was trimmed by 2 bases and J by 1 base, leaving 9 bases between them. CDR3: CSVEMGASYEQYF. CDR3 bases: TGCAGCGTTGAAATGGGGGCATCCTACGAGCAGTACTTC.